What follows is one T cell receptor beta chain and its context. How the authors handled the data: Reference gene primer amplification gave nucleated cell count estimates. This table comes from immunoSEQ multiplex PCR, and its TCRdb copy is limited to in-frame clones, with some not included. The DNA gave D and trimming, while V, J and clone size come from that table. The sample records tens of thousands of clones, around 67% being singletons. This entry belongs to a study of blood T cell repertoires in COVID-19. Study-level information: COVID-19 samples from acute and convalescent phases originated in the United States, Italy and Spain.

This CDR3 has 15 residues. V gave up 0 bases and J gave up 1 base; unmatched junction bases: 3. CDR1 GTSNPN and CDR2 SVGIG come from the germline V gene (reference sequence). The chain combines TRBV30 with TRBJ2-3; 8 positions match TRBD2. Sequences were obtained from peripheral blood. The TCR comes from a woman aged 55-69 years in a cohort sampled during active or convalescent COVID-19. The CDR3 reads CAWSVQAGGTDTQYF. CDR3 coding DNA: TGTGCCTGGAGTGTACAAGCGGGAGGCACAGATACGCAGTATTTT.